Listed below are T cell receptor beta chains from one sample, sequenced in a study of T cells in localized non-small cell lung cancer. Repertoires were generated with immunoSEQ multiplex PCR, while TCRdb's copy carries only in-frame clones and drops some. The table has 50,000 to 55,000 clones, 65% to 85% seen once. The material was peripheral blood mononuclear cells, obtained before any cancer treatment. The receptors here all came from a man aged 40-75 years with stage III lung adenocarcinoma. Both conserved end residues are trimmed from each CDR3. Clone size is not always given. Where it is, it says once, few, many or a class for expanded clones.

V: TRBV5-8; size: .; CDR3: ASSRGQGAGNTIY
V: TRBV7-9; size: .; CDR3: ASSLNAGVGNQPQH
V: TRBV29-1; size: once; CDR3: SAGGGLTTGELF
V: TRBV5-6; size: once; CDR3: ASSWGQGVTNEKLF
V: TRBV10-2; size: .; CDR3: ASSESRGAYGYT
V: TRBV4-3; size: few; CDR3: ASSHLEGKGTEAF
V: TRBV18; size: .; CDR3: ASSYRQGNEKLF
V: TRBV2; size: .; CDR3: ASKEVYTGELF
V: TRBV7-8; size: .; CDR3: ASSPPPLVPRGDEQF
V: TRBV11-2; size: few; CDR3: ASSPTSGGQSEQF
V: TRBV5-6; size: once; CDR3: ASNRRGPKNEQF
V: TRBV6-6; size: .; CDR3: ASSYSPGYYGYT
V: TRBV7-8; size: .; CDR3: ASSLVTGGFYEQY
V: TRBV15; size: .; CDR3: ATSSGQYSNQPQH
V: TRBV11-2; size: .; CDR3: ASSSLAREQF
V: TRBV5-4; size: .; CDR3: ASSLLGGRTIYNEQF
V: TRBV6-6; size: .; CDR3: ASSGGHNQPQH
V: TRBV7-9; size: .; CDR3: ASSLTDGSYEQY
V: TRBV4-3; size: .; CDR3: ASSQAGVSTDTQY
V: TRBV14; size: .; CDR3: ASSLGLAGTFYYEQY
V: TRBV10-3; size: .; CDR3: AISESGGDGYT
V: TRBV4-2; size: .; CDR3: ASSQEMAGDQPQH
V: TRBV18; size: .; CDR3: ASSPPETQY
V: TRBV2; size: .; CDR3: ASSVSSEETQY
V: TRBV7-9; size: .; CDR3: ASSPEGVSGYT